These T cell receptor beta chains were read from a single sample in a study of T cells after somatic rescue of genetic block. The assay was immunoSEQ multiplex PCR, and TCRdb's table has in-frame clones only and misses some. The table records approximately 65,000 clones, roughly 90% of them present only once. Sequences were obtained from peripheral blood mononuclear cells (PBMCs). The receptor set was obtained from a man between 35 and 55 years old. Both conserved end residues are part of each CDR3. Fields, in order: V gene, J gene, CDR3 protein.

TRBV11-3	TRBJ2-3	CASRDTKGSDTQYF
TRBV27	TRBJ2-7	CASSLAGVSYEQYF
TRBV7-8	TRBJ2-7	CASSETGTAYEQYF
TRBV28	TRBJ2-3	CASGGDTQYF
TRBV19	TRBJ2-7	CASRPGLGHYEQYF
TRBV4-1	TRBJ2-7	CASSQVGGEYEQYF
TRBV6-5	TRBJ2-6	CASTRADSGANVLTF
TRBV7-9	TRBJ1-2	CASSLETGSYTF
TRBV9	TRBJ1-2	CASSVGGQTNYGYTF
TRBV19	TRBJ1-5	CASSIDLSRGDQPQHF
TRBV18	TRBJ1-5	CASSPPGAQPQHF
TRBV2	TRBJ2-3	CASAPDTDTQYF
TRBV30	TRBJ1-1	CAWSDPGEQVNTEAFF
TRBV19	TRBJ2-3	CASSPSADTQYF
TRBV6-1	TRBJ1-1	CASTDRSMNTEAFF
TRBV13	TRBJ1-3	CASSPPTGDSGNTIYF
TRBV2	TRBJ1-4	CASRTGQATNEKLFF
TRBV27	TRBJ2-6	CASSQWTGAGANVLTF
TRBV9	TRBJ2-2	CASSPRSPDRDTGELFF
TRBV5-1	TRBJ2-5	CASSLIGQGETQYF
TRBV19	.	CASSITGDPSYEQYF
TRBV9	TRBJ2-3	CASSATPRGDTQYF
TRBV5-1	TRBJ1-2	CASSEIEGGYGYTF
TRBV19	TRBJ2-2	CASRPTGLNTGELFF
TRBV6-6	TRBJ2-5	CASSPRGTSGGETQYF
TRBV30	TRBJ2-7	CAWSVRLGYEQYF
TRBV5-1	TRBJ1-1	CASSKRDRAEAFF
TRBV2	TRBJ1-6	CASSERQANSPLHF